This T cell receptor beta chain was retrieved from a study of T cell responses to AZD1222 COVID-19 vaccine. Whole-study results and caveats: The sample set comprised mostly white British donors with more females, and clonal diversity was possibly underestimated.

Only in-frame clones appear in the TCRdb table, and some are missing; sequencing was by immunoSEQ multiplex PCR. The table records about 140,000 clones, roughly nine tenths of them present only once. Germline CDR1 MRHNA, CDR2 SNTAGT. The CDR3 totals 13 residues. V lost 8 bases to trimming and J lost 4 bases, with 14 bases between them. As regards this clone: Its specificity is unknown.

This receptor was taken from an adult in good health. The chain combines TRBV6-4 with TRBJ1-2, with D possibly TRBD1 on 5 matching bases. The sequenced sample was peripheral blood, obtained on day 0 of AZD1222 vaccination. In nucleotides, the CDR3 is TGTGCCAGCGCCATCAGGGTCTTCTATGGCTACACCTTC. Translation gives CASAIRVFYGYTF.